A single sample gave rise to the 26 T cell receptor beta chains below, sequenced in a study of cytomegalovirus exposure and HLA in healthy donors. Sequencing was performed with immunoSEQ multiplex PCR; in TCRdb, only in-frame clones are kept and a portion is missing. The sample carries some 100,000 clones, 86% recorded once. Material: PBMCs. The receptor set was obtained from a man between 18 and 29 years old in good health and CMV-seronegative.

The CDR3 bases are TGTGCCAGCACGCTGCCGGGGTCAGACATTCAGTACTTC. Protein: CASTLPGSDIQYF. The rearrangement uses TRBV6-6 and TRBJ2-4; possible D gene TRBD2, 5 bases. V was trimmed by 7 bases and J by 8 bases, leaving 15 bases between them. Germline V gene sequence: CDR1 MNHNY, CDR2 SVGAGI (reference sequence). CDR3 length equals 13 residues.

The chain couples TRBV2 to TRBJ2-7; maybe TRBD1 (6 bases). V was cut by 8 bases and J by 3 bases, with 20 bases left in between. The CDR3 is 15 residues long. CDR1 and CDR2 (germline): SNHLY, FYNNEI. CDR3 protein: CASGKGQRRLYEQYF. The CDR3 nucleotides read TGTGCCAGCGGGAAGGGACAACGGAGACTCTACGAGCAGTACTTC. Using reference TRBV2 and TRBJ2-7 for the parts outside the CDR3, the full variable domain is EPEVTQTPSHQVTQMGQEVILRCVPISNHLYFYWYRQILGQKVEFLVSFYNNEISEKSEIFDDQFSVERPDGSNFTLKIRSTKLEDSAMYFCASGKGQRRLYEQYFGPGTRLTVT.

V and J are TRBV7-9 and TRBJ2-5, with D tentatively TRBD2 (6 bases). Germline lookup yields CDR1 SEHNR and CDR2 FQNEAQ (reference sequence). V was cut by 6 bases and J by 5 bases, with 10 bases left in between. The CDR3 loop spans 12 amino acids. This CDR3 is CASSLGLETQYF. CDR3 sequence (DNA): TGTGCCAGCAGTCTGGGACTGGAGACCCAGTACTTC.

This clone has just one count. This chain uses TRBV9 with TRBJ1-1; no clear D gene. There are 14 residues in the CDR3. Germline values: CDR1 SGDLS, CDR2 YYNGEE. V lost 4 bases and J 3 bases, leaving 13 bases between the germline ends. The CDR3 region has the DNA TGTGCCAGCAGCTCTCCCCCCTCGGACACTGAAGCTTTCTTT. It is translated as CASSSPPSDTEAFF.

The chain joins TRBV18 to TRBJ1-1; possible D gene TRBD1, 5 bases. Trimming stripped 1 base from V and 3 bases from J, with 6 bases between. In germline, CDR1 is KGHSH, CDR2 LQKENI. The CDR3 has 13 residues. The CDR3 DNA reads TGTGCCAGCTCACCACGGGGGGACACTGAAGCTTTCTTT. Protein product: CASSPRGDTEAFF.

About this clone itself: The junction and the germline gene differ at one end; a read error may be behind it. The sample has other DNA sequences that encode this CDR3 too. V and J are TRBV30 and TRBJ2-5; 10 bases fit TRBD2. Germline CDR1 and CDR2: GTSNPN and SVGIG (reference sequence). The CDR3 runs to 14 residues. Here the CDR3 reads CAWRRSGGLETQYF. The CDR3 region has the DNA TGTGCCTGGAGACGTAGCGGGGGGTTGGAGACCCAATACTTC.

The chain's CDR3 is CSVSQGLNEKLFF. The CDR3, as DNA: TGCAGCGTTTCTCAAGGACTCAATGAAAAACTGTTTTTT. The rearrangement links TRBV29-1 to TRBJ1-4; D uncertain. This CDR3 contains 13 residues. CDR1 SQVTM and CDR2 ANQGSEA come from the germline V gene. Deletions cut 5 bases from V and 5 bases from J, with 12 bases between.

CDR3 protein: CASSERDRGRNTEAFF. In nucleotides, the CDR3 is TGTGCCAGCAGTGAGAGGGACAGGGGTAGGAACACTGAAGCTTTCTTT. V gene TRBV6-1 combines with J gene TRBJ1-1, with 10 positions matching TRBD1. CDR3 length: 16 residues. Germline values: CDR1 MNHNS, CDR2 SASEGT. The V gene end was trimmed by 3 bases and the J gene end by 1 base; junction bases not matched to a gene: 5.

This clone appeared a single time. The CDR3 coding sequence is TGCGCCAGCAGCTTGGTGGCTAGCGGATGGCAAGAGACCCAGTACTTC. Its translation is CASSLVASGWQETQYF. The V call is TRBV5-1, the J call TRBJ2-5; TRBD2 matches 7 bases. The germline V gene encodes CDR1 SGHRS and CDR2 YFSETQ. With V trimmed by 0 bases and J by 2 bases, 7 bases remained unmatched. The CDR3 is 16 amino acids.

The chain uses TRBV5-5 and TRBJ2-5, with D maybe TRBD2 (5 bases). Looked up from germline, CDR1 is SGHKS and CDR2 is YYEKEE (reference sequence). Trimming removed 4 bases at V and 6 bases at J, with 10 bases between. The CDR3 length is 12 residues. CDR3 protein: CASSTGKKTQYF. CDR3 sequence (DNA): TGTGCCAGCAGCACCGGGAAGAAGACCCAGTACTTC.

The rearrangement uses TRBV27 and TRBJ2-1; the match to TRBD1 covers 8 bases. There are 16 residues in the CDR3. Germline CDR1 and CDR2: MNHEY and SMNVEV (reference sequence). With V trimmed by 5 bases and J by 6 bases, 12 bases remained unmatched. CDR3 residues: CASSPSPLTGGNEQFF. The CDR3 DNA follows: TGTGCCAGCAGTCCTTCCCCCCTTACAGGGGGCAATGAGCAGTTCTTC.

The J gene is TRBJ2-5, the V gene TRBV5-1; 9 positions match TRBD1. Germline-derived CDR1 and CDR2 are SGHRS and YFSETQ. Germline trimming cut 5 bases from V and 5 bases from J; bases unmatched to any gene: 7. The CDR3 extends over 14 amino acids. CDR3 in amino acids: CASRPQGAAETQYF. CDR3 bases: TGCGCCAGCAGGCCACAGGGGGCTGCGGAGACCCAGTACTTC.

The J gene is TRBJ1-1, the V gene TRBV27; 10 bases line up with TRBD1. CDR3 length: 14 residues. Germline V gene data show CDR1 as MNHEY and CDR2 as SMNVEV (reference sequence). Trimming at V came to 6 bases and at J to 1 base, leaving 2 bases not matched to a gene. CDR3 sequence (DNA): TGTGCCAGCAGCCGGGACAGGGGGAACACTGAAGCTTTCTTT. It specifies CASSRDRGNTEAFF.

In DNA, the CDR3 is TGCGCCAGCAGCGGACACGCTACGAACACCGGGGAGCTGTTTTTT. It translates to CASSGHATNTGELFF. V gene TRBV5-1 combines with J gene TRBJ2-2; tentatively, D is TRBD1 (5 bases). The germline gives CDR1 SGHRS, CDR2 YFSETQ. This CDR3 is built from 15 residues. Trimming left V 4 bases short and J 0 bases short, with 10 bases between.

Points on this clone: Different DNA sequences within this sample yield the same CDR3. The genes are TRBV29-1 and TRBJ1-2; D unresolved. V lost 0 bases and J lost 8, with 7 bases in between. The CDR3 runs to 11 residues. CDR1 and CDR2 from the germline V gene are SQVTM and ANQGSEA. CDR3 in amino acids: CSVEDRAGYTF. The CDR3 nucleotides are TGCAGCGTTGAAGATCGAGCGGGCTACACCTTC. Based on the CDR3 plus reference TRBV29-1 and TRBJ1-2, the full variable domain is SAVISQKPSRDICQRGTSLTIQCQVDSQVTMMFWYRQQPGQSLTLIATANQGSEATYESGFVIDKFPISRPNLTFSTLTVSNMSPEDSSIYLCSVEDRAGYTFGSGTRLTVV.

CDR3 residues: CASSRGGQASYEQYF. CDR3 in DNA: TGTGCCAGCAGCCGAGGGGGACAGGCCTCCTACGAGCAGTACTTC. This chain uses TRBV5-4 with TRBJ2-7, with TRBD1 identical over 8 bases. CDR1 SGHNT and CDR2 YYREEE come from the germline V gene (reference sequence). This CDR3 contains 15 residues. J gave up 0 bases and V 4 bases, and 6 bases lay outside the gene matches.

The chain joins TRBV5-6 to TRBJ2-4; tentative D call: TRBD2 (6 bases). This CDR3 contains 12 residues. Germline values: CDR1 SGHDT, CDR2 YYEEEE. Trimming shortened V by 0 bases and J by 9 bases, and 7 bases separated the two germline ends. The CDR3 is CASSLGRGIQYF. CDR3 nucleotide sequence: TGTGCCAGCAGCTTGGGGCGGGGCATTCAGTACTTC.

J is TRBJ1-5 and V is TRBV4-1, with D perhaps matching TRBD1 (5 bases). This CDR3 is built from 13 residues. The germline gives CDR1 MGHRA, CDR2 YSYEKL. Trimming took 2 bases from V and 6 from J, leaving 8 bases between them. The CDR3 loop reads CASSQLRGQPQHF. The CDR3 region has the DNA TGCGCCAGCAGCCAACTAAGGGGTCAGCCCCAGCATTTT.

The chain links TRBV6-1 to TRBJ1-1; 7 nucleotides align to TRBD1. The V gene end was trimmed by 4 bases and the J gene end by 1 base; junction bases not matched to a gene: 9. Germline CDR1 and CDR2: MNHNS and SASEGT. The CDR3 consists of 16 residues. As DNA, the CDR3 is TGTGCCAGCAGTGCGAACAGGGGCCCCTCGAACACTGAAGCTTTCTTT. Translating it yields CASSANRGPSNTEAFF.

The J gene is TRBJ2-7, the V gene TRBV6-1, with unresolved D. Trimming shortened V by 7 bases and J by 7 bases, and 8 bases separated the two germline ends. CDR1 is MNHNS, CDR2 SASEGT, per germline. CDR3 length: 10 amino acids. The CDR3 loop is CASTNWEQYF. CDR3 in DNA: TGTGCCAGCACCAACTGGGAGCAGTACTTC.

The V gene is TRBV2, the J gene TRBJ1-2; the match to TRBD1 covers 7 bases. The CDR3 extends over 17 amino acids. The trim removed 5 bases at V and 8 bases at J, leaving 20 bases unmatched. CDR1 SNHLY and CDR2 FYNNEI come from the germline V gene. The CDR3 spells CASSLRTGLGSRAGYTF. CDR3 bases: TGTGCCAGCAGTCTGCGGACAGGTTTAGGGAGTCGGGCAGGCTACACCTTC. Filled out from reference TRBV2 and TRBJ1-2, the complete variable domain reads EPEVTQTPSHQVTQMGQEVILRCVPISNHLYFYWYRQILGQKVEFLVSFYNNEISEKSEIFDDQFSVERPDGSNFTLKIRSTKLEDSAMYFCASSLRTGLGSRAGYTFGSGTRLTVV.

This chain connects TRBV5-8 to TRBJ2-7; 9 nucleotides align to TRBD1. From germline, CDR1 is SGHTS and CDR2 YDEGEE. CDR3 length equals 16 residues. J was trimmed by 2 bases and V by 4 bases; bases with no gene match: 10. DNA of the CDR3: TGTGCCAGCAGCCTTTCACAGGGGGCGCTTACCTACGAGCAGTACTTC. Translation: CASSLSQGALTYEQYF. Using reference TRBV5-8 and TRBJ2-7 for the parts outside the CDR3, the full variable domain is EAGVTQSPTHLIKTRGQQATLRCSPISGHTSVYWYQQALGLGLQFLLWYDEGEERNRGNFPPRFSGRQFPNYSSELNVNALELEDSALYLCASSLSQGALTYEQYFGPGTRLTVT.

The chain joins TRBV14 to TRBJ1-1, with D uncertain. The germline V gene encodes CDR1 SGHDN and CDR2 FVKESK. V lost 5 bases and J lost 9, with 13 bases in between. This CDR3 contains 12 residues. Here the CDR3 DNA reads TGTGCCAGCAGCGAGAGCGCGAGAAAAGCTTTCTTT. Protein product: CASSESARKAFF. Complete variable domain (other parts from reference TRBV14 and TRBJ1-1): EAGVTQFPSHSVIEKGQTVTLRCDPISGHDNLYWYRRVMGKEIKFLLHFVKESKQDESGMPNNRFLAERTGGTYSTLKVQPAELEDSGVYFCASSESARKAFFGQGTRLTVV.

The chain is built from TRBV19 and TRBJ1-1, with TRBD1 as a possible D gene (6 bases). This CDR3 comprises 15 residues. CDR1 is LNHDA, CDR2 SQIVND, per germline (reference sequence). The V and J ends lost 7 bases and 1 base respectively, with 16 bases between them. The CDR3 reads CASTIRGGGNTEAFF. The CDR3, as DNA: TGTGCCAGTACCATCCGGGGGGGCGGGAACACTGAAGCTTTCTTT. The variable domain in full, completed from reference TRBV19 and TRBJ1-1, reads DGGITQSPKYLFRKEGQNVTLSCEQNLNHDAMYWYRQDPGQGLRLIYYSQIVNDFQKGDIAEGYSVSREKKESFPLTVTSAQKNPTAFYLCASTIRGGGNTEAFFGQGTRLTVV.

CDR3 sequence reads: CAWSLGQTNTEAFF. The CDR3, as DNA: TGTGCCTGGAGCTTAGGACAGACGAACACTGAAGCTTTCTTT. The J gene is TRBJ1-1, the V gene TRBV30; tentatively, D is TRBD1 (6 bases). V was trimmed by 3 bases and J by 1 base, leaving 12 bases between them. Per the germline V gene, CDR1 is GTSNPN and CDR2 is SVGIG (reference sequence). This CDR3 region has 14 residues. Complete variable domain (other parts from reference TRBV30 and TRBJ1-1): SQTIHQWPATLVQPVGSPLSLECTVEGTSNPNLYWYRQAAGRGLQLLFYSVGIGQISSEVPQNLSASRPQDRQFILSSKKLLLSDSGFYLCAWSLGQTNTEAFFGQGTRLTVV.

The chain links TRBV5-1 to TRBJ2-1; 9 nucleotides align to TRBD2. J lost 8 bases, V lost 1 base, and 7 bases had no gene match. Germline CDR1 is SGHRS and CDR2 is YFSETQ. The CDR3 spans 15 residues. CDR3 sequence: CASSLSGGMGDEQFF. The DNA of the CDR3 is TGCGCCAGCAGCTTGAGCGGGGGGATGGGTGATGAGCAGTTCTTC.